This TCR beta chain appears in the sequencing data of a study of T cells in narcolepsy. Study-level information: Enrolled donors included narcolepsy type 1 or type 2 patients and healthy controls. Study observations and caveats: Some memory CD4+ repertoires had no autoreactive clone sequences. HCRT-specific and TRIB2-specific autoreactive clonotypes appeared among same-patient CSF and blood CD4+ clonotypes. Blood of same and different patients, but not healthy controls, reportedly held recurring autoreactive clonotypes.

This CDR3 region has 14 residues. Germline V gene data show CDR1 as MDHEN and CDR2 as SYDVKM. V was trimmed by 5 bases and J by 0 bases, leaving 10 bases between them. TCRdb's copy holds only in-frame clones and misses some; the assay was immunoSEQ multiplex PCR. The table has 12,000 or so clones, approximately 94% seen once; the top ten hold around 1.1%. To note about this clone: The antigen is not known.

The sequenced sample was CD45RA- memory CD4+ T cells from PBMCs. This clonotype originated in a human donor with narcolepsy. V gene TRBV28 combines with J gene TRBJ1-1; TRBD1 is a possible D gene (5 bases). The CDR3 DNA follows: TGTGCCAGCAGTCACAGGACCCTGAACACTGAAGCTTTCTTT. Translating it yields CASSHRTLNTEAFF. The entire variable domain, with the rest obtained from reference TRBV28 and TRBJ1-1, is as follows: DVKVTQSSRYLVKRTGEKVFLECVQDMDHENMFWYRQDPGLGLRLIYFSYDVKMKEKGDIPEGYSVSREKKERFSLILESASTNQTSMYLCASSHRTLNTEAFFGQGTRLTVV.